This TCR beta chain was found in a study of blood T cell repertoires in COVID-19. Across the whole study: Both acute and convalescent COVID-19 samples were obtained from the United States, Italy and Spain.

In the original analysis: Estimation of nucleated cell counts relied on the amplification of reference gene primers. Clones were read by immunoSEQ multiplex PCR, and TCRdb kept only the in-frame ones, dropping some. The V and J calls and clone size come from that table; D and trimming were worked out from the DNA. The table records 200,000 to 250,000 clones, around 80% of them present only once. V shed 6 bases and J shed 4 bases, with 18 bases lying between them. Germline V lookup: CDR1 LNHDA, CDR2 SQIVND (reference sequence). The CDR3 runs 15 residues. This sequence was found in a woman between 65 and 79 years old with acute or convalescent COVID-19. This chain connects TRBV19 to TRBJ1-1, with D possibly being TRBD1 (5 bases). Sequencing was carried out using peripheral blood. The CDR3 region has the DNA TGTGCCAGTAGGCAGATACGGGGGTGGGGCACTGAAGCTTTCTTT. This translates into CASRQIRGWGTEAFF.